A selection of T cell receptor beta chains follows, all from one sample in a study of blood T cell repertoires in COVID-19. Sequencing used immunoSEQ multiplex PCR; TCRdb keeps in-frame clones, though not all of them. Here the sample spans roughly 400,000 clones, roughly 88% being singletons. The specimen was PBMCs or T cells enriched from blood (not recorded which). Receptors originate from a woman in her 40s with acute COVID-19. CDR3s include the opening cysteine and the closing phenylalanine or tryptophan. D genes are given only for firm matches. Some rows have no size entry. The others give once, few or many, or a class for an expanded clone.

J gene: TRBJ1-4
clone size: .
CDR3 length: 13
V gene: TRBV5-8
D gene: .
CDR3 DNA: TGTGCCAGCAGTAGGGGTCCCAATGAAAAACTGTTTTTT
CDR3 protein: CASSRGPNEKLFF

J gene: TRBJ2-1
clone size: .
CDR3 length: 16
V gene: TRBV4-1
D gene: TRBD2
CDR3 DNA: TGCGCCAGCAGCCAAGTCGGTAGCGGGGGATTCAATGAGCAGTTCTTC
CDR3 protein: CASSQVGSGGFNEQFF

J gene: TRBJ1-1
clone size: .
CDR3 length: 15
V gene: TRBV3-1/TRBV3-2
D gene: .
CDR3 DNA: TGTGCCAGCAGCCCGCGGTGGGGGGACTACACTGAAGCTTTCTTT
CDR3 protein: CASSPRWGDYTEAFF

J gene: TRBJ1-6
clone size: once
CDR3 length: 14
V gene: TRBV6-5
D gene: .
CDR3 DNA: TGTGCCAGCACTTTCAGCTCCTATAATTCACCCCTCCACTTT
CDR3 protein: CASTFSSYNSPLHF

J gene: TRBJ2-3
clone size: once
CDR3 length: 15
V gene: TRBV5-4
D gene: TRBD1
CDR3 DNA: TGTGCCAGCAGCTTGAGAGGGGGCTGGACAGATACGCAGTATTTT
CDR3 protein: CASSLRGGWTDTQYF

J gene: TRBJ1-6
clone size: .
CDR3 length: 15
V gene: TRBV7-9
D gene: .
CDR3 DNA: TGTGCCAGCAGCTTAGATTTGACAGTCAATTCACCCCTCCACTTT
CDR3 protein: CASSLDLTVNSPLHF

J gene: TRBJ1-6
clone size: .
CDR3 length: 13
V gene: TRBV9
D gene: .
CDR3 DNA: TGTGCCAGCAGCGCCCAGGGGAATTCACCCCTCCACTTT
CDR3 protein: CASSAQGNSPLHF

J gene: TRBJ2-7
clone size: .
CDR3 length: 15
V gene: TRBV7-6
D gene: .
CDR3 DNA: TGTGCCAGCAGCTTGATGCAGGGGCCTTCCTACGAGCAGTACTTC
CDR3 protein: CASSLMQGPSYEQYF

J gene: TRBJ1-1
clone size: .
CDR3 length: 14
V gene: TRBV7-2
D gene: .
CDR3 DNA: TGTGCCAGCAGCTTTCAGGTCATGAACACTGAAGCTTTCTTT
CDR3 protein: CASSFQVMNTEAFF

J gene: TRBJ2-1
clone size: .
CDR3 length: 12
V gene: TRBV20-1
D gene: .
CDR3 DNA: TGCAGTGCTAGTTCAGGGTTCTGGGAGCAGTTCTTC
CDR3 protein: CSASSGFWEQFF

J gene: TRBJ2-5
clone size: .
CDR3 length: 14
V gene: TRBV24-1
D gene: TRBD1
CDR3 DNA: TGTGCCACCAGTGATGACTCGGACAGGTCGGCCCAGTACTTC
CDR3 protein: CATSDDSDRSAQYF

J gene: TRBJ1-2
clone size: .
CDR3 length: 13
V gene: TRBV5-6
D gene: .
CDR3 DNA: TGTGCCAGCAGCTTGGGCAGTCCTAGGGGCTACACCTTC
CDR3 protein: CASSLGSPRGYTF

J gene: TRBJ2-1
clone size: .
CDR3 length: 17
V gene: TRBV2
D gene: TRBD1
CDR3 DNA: TGTGCCAGCAGTGGGGGCCGGGACAGGGATTCCTACAATGAGCAGTTCTTC
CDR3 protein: CASSGGRDRDSYNEQFF

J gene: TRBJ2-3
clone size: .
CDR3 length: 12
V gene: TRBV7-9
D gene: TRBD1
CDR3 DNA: TGTGCCAGCAGCTTGACCCGGGACAGGGAAAATTTT
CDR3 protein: CASSLTRDRENF

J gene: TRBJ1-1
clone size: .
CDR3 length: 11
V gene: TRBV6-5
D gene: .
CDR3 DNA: TGTGCCACCCACAGGAAGACTGAAGCTTTCTTT
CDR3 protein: CATHRKTEAFF

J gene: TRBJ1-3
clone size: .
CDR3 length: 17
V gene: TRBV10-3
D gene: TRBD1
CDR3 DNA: TGTGCCATCAGTGACCGCAATTCCGGGACAGCTGGAAACACCATATATTTT
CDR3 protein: CAISDRNSGTAGNTIYF

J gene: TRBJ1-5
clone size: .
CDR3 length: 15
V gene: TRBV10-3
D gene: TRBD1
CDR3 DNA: TGTGCCATCAGAGGGGACAGGGGAGTAGGTCAGCCCCAGCATTTT
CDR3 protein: CAIRGDRGVGQPQHF

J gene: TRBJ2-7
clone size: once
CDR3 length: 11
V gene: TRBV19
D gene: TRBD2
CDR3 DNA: TGTGCCAGCGGACTAGCCTACGAGCAGTACTTC
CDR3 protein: CASGLAYEQYF

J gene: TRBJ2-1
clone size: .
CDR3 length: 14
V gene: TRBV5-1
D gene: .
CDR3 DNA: TGCGCCAGCAGCTTGCCCCAGGCAGGGGGGGAGCAGTTCTTC
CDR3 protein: CASSLPQAGGEQFF

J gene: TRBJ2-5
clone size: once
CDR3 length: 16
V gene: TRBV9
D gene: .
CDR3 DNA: TGTGCCAGCAGCGTAGATGTTGGGGCAGTGAAAGAGACCCAGTACTTC
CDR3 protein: CASSVDVGAVKETQYF

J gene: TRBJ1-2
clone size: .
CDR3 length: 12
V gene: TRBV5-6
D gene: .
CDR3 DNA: TGTGCCAGCAGCCTTGGAGACTATGGCTACACCTTC
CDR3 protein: CASSLGDYGYTF

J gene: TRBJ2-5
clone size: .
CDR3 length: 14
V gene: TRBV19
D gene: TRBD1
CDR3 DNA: TGTGCCAGTAGTTCCGACAGGGGGCAGGAGACCCAGTACTTC
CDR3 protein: CASSSDRGQETQYF

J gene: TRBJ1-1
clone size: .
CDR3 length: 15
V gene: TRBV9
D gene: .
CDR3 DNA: TGTGCCAGCAGCGAGGAGGACGGGGACTGGCGAGGAGCTTTCTTT
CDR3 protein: CASSEEDGDWRGAFF

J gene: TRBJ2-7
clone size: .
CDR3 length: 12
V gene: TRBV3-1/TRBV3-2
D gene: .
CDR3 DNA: TGTGCCAGCAGCCAGCTTAGGGGCGAGCAGTACTTC
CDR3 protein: CASSQLRGEQYF

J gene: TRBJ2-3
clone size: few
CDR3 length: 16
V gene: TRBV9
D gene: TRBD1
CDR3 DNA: TGTGCCAGCAGCGCCCGACTACAGGGGGCAACGGATACGCAGTATTTT
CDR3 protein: CASSARLQGATDTQYF

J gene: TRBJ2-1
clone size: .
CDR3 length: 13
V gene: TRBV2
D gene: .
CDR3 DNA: TGTGCCAGTGGGTGGGAGCGGTCGGGAGAGCAGTTCTTC
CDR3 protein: CASGWERSGEQFF

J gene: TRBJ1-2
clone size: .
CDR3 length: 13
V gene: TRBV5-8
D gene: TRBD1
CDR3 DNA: TGTGCCAGCAGCGCCGGGACAGAATATGGCTACACCTTC
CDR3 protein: CASSAGTEYGYTF

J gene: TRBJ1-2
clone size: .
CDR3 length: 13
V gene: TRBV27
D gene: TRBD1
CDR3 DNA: TGTGCCACCCGGGACAGCTTAAACTATGGCTACACCTTC
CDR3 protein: CATRDSLNYGYTF

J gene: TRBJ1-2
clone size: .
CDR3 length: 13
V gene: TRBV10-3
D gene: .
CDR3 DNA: TGTGCCATCAGTGGACAGGTAGACTATGGCTACACCTTC
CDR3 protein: CAISGQVDYGYTF

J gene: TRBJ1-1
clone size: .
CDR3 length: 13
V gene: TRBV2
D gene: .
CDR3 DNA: TGTGCCAGCAGTGAAGCGCGGAACACTGAAGCTTTCTTT
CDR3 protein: CASSEARNTEAFF

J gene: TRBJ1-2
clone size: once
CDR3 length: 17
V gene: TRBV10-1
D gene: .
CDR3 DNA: TGCGCCAGCAGTGAGTCAGGGGCAAAGAAGTTTAGCTATGGCTACACCTTC
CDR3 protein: CASSESGAKKFSYGYTF

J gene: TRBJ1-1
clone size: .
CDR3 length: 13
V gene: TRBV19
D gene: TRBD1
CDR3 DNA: TGTGCCAGTAGGGGACAGGGTTACACTGAAGCTTTCTTT
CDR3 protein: CASRGQGYTEAFF

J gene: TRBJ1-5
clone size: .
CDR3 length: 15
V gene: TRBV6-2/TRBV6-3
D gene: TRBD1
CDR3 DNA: TGTGCCAGCAGTACCCGAGGGGGCGAGACTCAGCCCCAGCATTTT
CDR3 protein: CASSTRGGETQPQHF

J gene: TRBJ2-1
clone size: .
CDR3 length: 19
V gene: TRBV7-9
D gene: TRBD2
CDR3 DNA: TGTGCCAGCAGCTCCCCGGGACTAGCGGGGCCGAGCTCCTACAATGAGCAGTTCTTC
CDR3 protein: CASSSPGLAGPSSYNEQFF

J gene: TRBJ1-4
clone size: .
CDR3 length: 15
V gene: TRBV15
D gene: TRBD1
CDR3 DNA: TGTGCCACCAGCGGGGGACAGGGGGCTAATGAAAAACTGTTTTTT
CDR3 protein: CATSGGQGANEKLFF